This entry lists 25 T cell receptor beta chains sequenced from one sample in a study of T-cell reconstitution after alpha-beta-depleted transplantation in children (dated by TCRdb to 2015 to 2016). Sample treatment or condition, as interpreted from the label and publication: allogeneic hematopoietic cell transplantation with graft depleted of TCRalphabeta T cells and CD19 B cells. Library preparation was by PCR. Instrument on record: Illumina HiSeq 2500. TCR library preparation used molecular barcoding, with unique molecular identifiers applied to normalize quantification of the TCRbeta repertoire. TCRdb took the public reads, trimmed them with fastp at Q25, ran MiXCR for clone calling and kept in-frame beta chains. Records with the same CDR3 protein are collapsed into one entry carrying the most frequent genes and DNA. The sample has 450,000 to 550,000 distinct CDR3 sequences on record, approximately 10% of them singletons. The top ten hold less than 15% of the sample.

The sample here was PBMCs, mostly from graft donor cells, taken 180 days after TCRalphabeta/CD19-depleted stem cell transplant. These receptor sequences come from a female patient aged 2-10 years who had a stem cell transplant for aplastic anemia, so the T cells may come from the graft donor.

This chain connects TRBV5-1 to TRBJ2-7, with 10 bases lining up with TRBD2. CDR1 is SGHRS and CDR2 is YFSETQ in the germline V gene. The CDR3 has 15 amino acids. With 0 bases clipped from V and 5 bases from J, the junction kept 5 bases outside the gene matches. As DNA, the CDR3 is TGCGCCAGCAGCTTGGGTCTAGCGGGAGCTCACGAGCAGTACGTC. Encoded protein: CASSLGLAGAHEQYV.

The chain has TRBV7-2 and TRBJ2-3, with 8 bases lining up with TRBD2. Germline values: CDR1 SGHTA, CDR2 FQGNSA. CDR3 length: 17 amino acids. Trimming at V came to 3 bases and at J to 2 bases, leaving 10 bases not matched to a gene. The CDR3 loop is CASSFRVAGQHTDTQYF. The CDR3 DNA reads as TGTGCCAGCAGCTTTCGGGTAGCGGGACAACACACAGATACGCAGTATTTT.

This clonotype was counted between two and nine times. The chain recombines TRBV20-1 with TRBJ2-7, with D uncertain. This CDR3 spans 14 amino acids. CDR1 DFQATT and CDR2 SNEGSKA come from the germline V gene (reference sequence). Trimming left V 3 bases short and J 1 base short, with 13 bases between. The CDR3 reads CSARGGRLSYEQYF. As DNA, the CDR3 is TGCAGTGCTAGGGGCGGCAGGCTTTCCTACGAGCAGTACTTC.

Only a few counts were recorded for this clonotype. V usage is TRBV7-6 and J usage is TRBJ2-7; 9 positions match TRBD1. The germline V gene encodes CDR1 SGHVS and CDR2 FNYEAQ. The junction had 4 bases not matched to a gene; V was cut back by 2 bases and J by 2 bases. This CDR3 has 15 residues. The DNA of the CDR3 is TGTGCCAGCAGCTTAAAGGGACAGGGAACCTACGAGCAGTACTTC. This codes for CASSLKGQGTYEQYF.

The chain employs TRBV9 and TRBJ2-1, with D possibly TRBD2 on 5 matching bases. Trimming stripped 6 bases from V and 4 bases from J, with 17 bases between. Germline-derived CDR1 and CDR2 are SGDLS and YYNGEE. This CDR3 region has 15 residues. The CDR3 loop reads CASTLSLAGYNEQFF. In DNA form, the CDR3 reads TGTGCCAGCACCCTCAGTCTAGCTGGTTACAATGAGCAGTTCTTC.

Only a few counts were recorded for this clonotype. Written as DNA, the CDR3 is TGTGCCAGCACCCCCAAGCTAGCGGGGTCATACAATGAGCAGTTCTTC. This codes for CASTPKLAGSYNEQFF. The chain employs TRBV7-9 and TRBJ2-1, with TRBD2 identical over 9 bases. V was pared by 7 bases and J by 4 bases, with 11 bases of the junction left unmatched. CDR3 size: 16 residues. CDR1 and CDR2 from the germline V gene are SEHNR and FQNEAQ (reference sequence).

This clonotype was observed at least ten times. The genes are TRBV29-1 and TRBJ2-4; 8 bases match TRBD2. Germline V gene lookup returns CDR1 SQVTM and CDR2 ANQGSEA. J gave up 0 bases and V 3 bases, and 1 base lay outside the gene matches. The CDR3 loop spans 14 amino acids. The CDR3 coding sequence is TGCAGCGTTGAGGGACTAGGAGCCAAAAACATTCAGTACTTC. As protein: CSVEGLGAKNIQYF.

This clonotype was seen only a few times. J is TRBJ2-7 and V is TRBV25-1; the D is unclear. Germline V CDR1 and CDR2: MGHDK, SYGVNS. V was shortened by 5 bases and J by 3 bases, with 8 bases between the two germline ends. This CDR3 is built from 12 residues. CDR3 nucleotides: TGTGCCAGCAGTAGCTCCCGCTACGAGCAGTACTTC. It codes for CASSSSRYEQYF.

This clonotype was seen only a few times. The rearrangement uses TRBV29-1 and TRBJ2-7, with a possible D match to TRBD1 (7 bases). The CDR3 is 13 residues long. CDR1 is SQVTM, CDR2 ANQGSEA, per germline. The V and J ends lost 5 bases and 1 base respectively, with 12 bases between them. The CDR3 DNA is TGCAGCGTTACGGGGGACAGTTCCTACGAGCAGTACTTC. It yields the protein CSVTGDSSYEQYF.

This clonotype was counted many times. V and J are TRBV29-1 and TRBJ2-7; 7 nucleotides match TRBD1. The CDR3 spans 15 residues. Germline V lookup: CDR1 SQVTM, CDR2 ANQGSEA. Trimming took 6 bases from V and 4 from J; bases not matched to a gene: 15. The CDR3 nucleotides read TGCAGCGTCCGACCTCGTGACAGGGACGGTTACGAGCAGTACTTC. It codes for CSVRPRDRDGYEQYF.

This sequence joins TRBV2 and TRBJ2-1, with 8 bases that match TRBD2. V shed 4 bases and J 4 bases; nucleotides not matched to a gene: 9. The CDR3 is 16 amino acids. Germline assignment: CDR1 SNHLY and CDR2 FYNNEI. CDR3 sequence reads: CASSARGAGVYNEQFF. The CDR3 DNA follows: TGTGCCAGCAGTGCCCGAGGAGCGGGAGTATACAATGAGCAGTTCTTC.

This clonotype was seen a few times. The V and J genes are TRBV27 and TRBJ1-6; D may be TRBD1 (5 bases). Germline CDR1 MNHEY, CDR2 SMNVEV (reference sequence). Trimming left V 6 bases short and J 5 bases short, with 20 bases between. This CDR3 has 17 amino acids. CDR3 region: CASRRGRGGPDNSPLHF. The CDR3, as DNA: TGTGCCAGCAGACGTGGCCGGGGCGGCCCCGATAATTCACCCCTCCACTTT.

This clonotype was picked up many times. This chain connects TRBV7-6 to TRBJ2-1; 12 nucleotides agree with TRBD2. Germline V lookup: CDR1 SGHVS, CDR2 FNYEAQ. Losses at the gene ends were 1 base for V and 4 bases for J; bases not matched to a gene: 8. The CDR3 has 18 amino acids. In DNA form, the CDR3 reads TGTGCCAGCAGCTTAGGTGCGGGACTAGCGGGCCGTTACAATGAGCAGTTCTTC. The encoded protein is CASSLGAGLAGRYNEQFF.

V gene TRBV30 combines with J gene TRBJ2-7; maybe TRBD2 (6 bases). The CDR3 is 16 amino acids. Germline V lookup: CDR1 GTSNPN, CDR2 SVGIG (reference sequence). Trimming pared 0 bases from V and 5 bases from J, leaving 20 bases between. CDR3 in amino acids: CAWSVLSGTARNEQYF. DNA for the CDR3: TGTGCCTGGAGTGTACTTTCGGGGACTGCCCGAAACGAGCAGTACTTC.

In this sample, this clonotype turned up a few times. The DNA for the CDR3 is TGTGCCAGCAGCGTAGCTGGTTGGGGCAGCTCCTACGAGCAGTACTTC. Its protein product is CASSVAGWGSSYEQYF. The J gene is TRBJ2-7, the V gene TRBV9; the D gene is possibly TRBD1 (5 bases). V lost 0 bases and J lost 0, with 13 bases in between. CDR3 length: 16 amino acids. Germline assignment: CDR1 SGDLS and CDR2 YYNGEE.

The chain combines TRBV9 with TRBJ2-1, with D perhaps TRBD2 (5 bases). Per the germline V gene, CDR1 is SGDLS and CDR2 is YYNGEE. The CDR3 is 16 residues long. V lost 0 bases and J 5 bases, leaving 15 bases between the germline ends. CDR3 sequence (DNA): TGTGCCAGCAGCGTAGCGGGGTCCGTACTGGACAATGAGCAGTTCTTC. Its translation: CASSVAGSVLDNEQFF.

Many counts were recorded for this clonotype. V is TRBV9 and J is TRBJ2-2; 9 nucleotides line up with TRBD2. This CDR3 spans 18 amino acids. The ends lost 0 bases at V and 3 bases at J; junction bases unmatched: 9. Germline values: CDR1 SGDLS, CDR2 YYNGEE. This CDR3 is CASSVGAGGPSDTGELFF. The DNA for the CDR3 is TGTGCCAGCAGCGTAGGCGCGGGAGGGCCCTCTGACACCGGGGAGCTGTTTTTT.

The gene calls are TRBV10-1 and TRBJ2-7, with D uncertain. V was shortened by 9 bases and J by 1 base, with 4 bases between the two germline ends. Germline CDR1 WNHNN, CDR2 SYGVQD (reference sequence). The CDR3 has 10 residues. The CDR3 region is CARGSYEQYV. The CDR3 nucleotides are TGCGCCAGGGGGTCCTACGAGCAGTACGTC.

This clonotype was seen just once. The J gene is TRBJ2-5, the V gene TRBV7-9, with a possible D match to TRBD1 (5 bases). This CDR3 comprises 15 residues. Trimming pared 5 bases from V and 3 bases from J, leaving 16 bases between. Germline V gives CDR1 SEHNR, CDR2 FQNEAQ (reference sequence). The DNA of the CDR3 is TGTGCCAGCAGCAACCCCCCCCAGGGAAAAGAGACCCAGTACTTC. This codes for CASSNPPQGKETQYF.

This clonotype came up a few times. The junction departs from germline at one end; a sequencing error may be responsible. The rearrangement joins TRBV6-6 to TRBJ1-2; D gene ambiguous. This CDR3 is built from 12 residues. Per the germline V gene, CDR1 is MNHNY and CDR2 is SVGAGI (reference sequence). DNA for the CDR3: TGTGCCAGCAGTAACTCACCGGGCCAGGCCCGCTTC. Amino acids: CASSNSPGQARF.

J is TRBJ2-4 and V is TRBV11-2, with TRBD2 identical over 9 bases. V lost 5 bases to trimming and J lost 5 bases; unmatched junction nucleotides: 10. The germline V gene has CDR1 SGHAT and CDR2 FQNNGV. This CDR3 region has 16 residues. The CDR3 loop is CASSPRAGGPENIQYF. In nucleotides, the CDR3 is TGTGCCAGCAGCCCCCGGGCGGGAGGGCCGGAAAACATTCAGTACTTC.

By share, this clonotype counts as medium-sized. CDR3 loop: CSAVSRDRAENIQYF. CDR3 sequence (DNA): TGCAGTGCTGTTTCCCGGGACAGGGCCGAAAACATTCAGTACTTC. This rearrangement joins TRBV20-1 to TRBJ2-4, with 9 bases lining up with TRBD1. CDR3 length: 15 amino acids. V lost 5 bases and J lost 5; bases outside the gene matches: 10. CDR1 is DFQATT and CDR2 is SNEGSKA in the germline V gene (reference sequence).

V usage is TRBV7-9 and J usage is TRBJ1-2; unclear D gene. The CDR3 length is 12 residues. The V and J ends lost 5 bases and 7 bases respectively, with 11 bases between them. Germline values: CDR1 SEHNR, CDR2 FQNEAQ (reference sequence). For the CDR3, the DNA is TGTGCCAGCAGCAGCGGGGAGAGTGGCTACACCTTC. Protein: CASSSGESGYTF.

This chain joins TRBV9 and TRBJ1-2, with 7 nucleotides matching TRBD1. The CDR3 consists of 14 residues. CDR1 and CDR2 from the germline V gene are SGDLS and YYNGEE. J was trimmed by 1 base and V by 0 bases; bases with no gene match: 0. This CDR3 reads CASSVGQGNYGYTF. The CDR3 DNA reads as TGTGCCAGCAGCGTAGGACAGGGTAACTATGGCTACACCTTC.

This clonotype was observed many times. The V call is TRBV12-3 or TRBV12-4, the J call TRBJ2-7; no reliable D call. V lost 0 bases and J lost 3, with 6 bases in between. The CDR3 spans 13 residues. CDR3 region: CASSLAASYEQYV. The CDR3 DNA is TGTGCCAGCAGTTTAGCGGCAAGCTACGAGCAGTACGTC.